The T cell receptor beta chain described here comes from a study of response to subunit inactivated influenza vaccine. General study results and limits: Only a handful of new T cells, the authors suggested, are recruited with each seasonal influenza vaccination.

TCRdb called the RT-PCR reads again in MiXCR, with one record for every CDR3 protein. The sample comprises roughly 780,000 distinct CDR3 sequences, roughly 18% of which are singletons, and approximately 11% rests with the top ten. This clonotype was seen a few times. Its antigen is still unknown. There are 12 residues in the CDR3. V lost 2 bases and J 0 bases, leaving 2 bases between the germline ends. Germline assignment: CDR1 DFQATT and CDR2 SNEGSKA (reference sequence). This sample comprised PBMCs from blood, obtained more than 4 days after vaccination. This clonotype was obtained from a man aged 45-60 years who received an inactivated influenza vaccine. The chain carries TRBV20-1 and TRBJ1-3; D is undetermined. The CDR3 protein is CSARHSGNTIYF. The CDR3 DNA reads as TGCAGTGCTAGACACTCTGGAAACACCATATATTTT.